The following is a T cell receptor (beta chain) sequence with its context. No cognate antigen has been identified for it. Base qualities are not at hand, and no much larger clone is one base apart. The cohort was made up of hundreds of healthy bone marrow donors. At the time of sampling, all cohort members were nominally healthy, though unrecorded immune exposures were likely present. Of the approximately 670 cohort members, approximately 290 had a positive CMV serostatus and approximately 370 had a negative one, while no CMV serostatus was recorded for the donor. Every donor gave a peripheral blood sample, and the peripheral blood mononuclear cells from that sample were used for TCR beta sequencing. Genomic DNA was extracted from the blood cell samples with the Qiagen DNeasy Blood Extraction Kit. These data come from a study of cytomegalovirus exposure and HLA in healthy donors (dated by TCRdb to about 2017). Broadly, across the study: In an earlier analysis of 587 of the donors, around 300 Gb of sequence data and approximately 120 million unique TCR beta sequences from 150 million to 200 million T cells were reported. An earlier analysis of 587 of the donors used high-throughput TCR beta sequencing to judge whether each TCR beta V gene segment behaved as functional or pseudogenic. Among the roughly 400 genotyped donors, about 85% belonged to the genetic ancestry cluster associated with self-reported Caucasian donors. In addition to the first cohort of 666 subjects, a separate validation cohort of 130 or so different subjects was used. Class I and class II HLA loci were covered by the typing at four-digit resolution. To study patterns of TCR occurrence, a later analysis re-analyzed previously published TCR beta repertoires from 700 or so donors and added high-resolution HLA genotyping. A later genetic analysis took genome-wide SNP genotypes for about 65% of the roughly 670 donors and used that subset as a discovery cohort. The study was designed to test whether signatures of past pathogen exposure could be identified by cataloging public T cell receptors. Roughly 5 DR-DQ haplotypes were handled as single units for association and clustering, since linkage in the cohort was strong. To predict cytomegalovirus infection status, the study combined high-throughput TCR immunosequencing, statistical association of individual TCRs with disease status, and machine learning. Among some 400 genotyped donors of the cohort, an average of around 240,000 unique TCR beta nucleotide sequences was sequenced per donor, of which about 18% were non-productive. Every repertoire in the discovery cohort had been generated on one and the same sequencing platform. An early release that covered approximately 600 HLA-typed donors contained approximately 300 gigabases of sequencing data and about 93 million unique TCR sequences. The T cell repertoires of around 730 subjects were profiled by immunosequencing and related to cytomegalovirus serostatus. In the later analysis, no new phenotypic data were used to find candidate immune exposures; instead, reliance was placed on TCR beta sequences and their occurrence across donors. Alongside the repertoire data, information on donor age, sex, ethnicity and CMV serostatus was compiled. The number of typed donors differed by locus: 629-630 for A, B, C, DRB1 and DQB1; some 500 for DQA1; 606 for DPA1; and around 490 for DPB1. Results and caveats for the whole study, not just this receptor: Specific HLA alleles were associated with roughly 16,000 TCR beta sequences at a false discovery rate of 0.05 in a later analysis. Linkage disequilibrium might explain the correlated functional status among segregating V segments, but an unknown experimental factor could not be excluded. According to the authors, the approach could potentially be generalized to other disease states and immunological phenotypes. In an earlier analysis of approximately 600 of the donors, most TCR beta V segments were observed in productive rearrangements about 90% or about 30% of the time, broadly matching IMGT annotations. According to a later genetic analysis, donors in an Asian-associated ancestry cluster had fewer N-insertions in productive TCRs than the approximately 630-donor mean. Across donors, most TCR sequences were observed very rarely, whereas some public TCRs were present in many individuals. The cohort was sequenced for TCR beta chains only, and without alpha or paired-chain data the features that could be detected were limited. The presence/absence analyses assumed that sequencing depth was roughly uniform across donors, and that assumption may not be true. In a later analysis, most CMV-associated TCR beta chains were found to appear HLA-restricted, with HLA associations seemingly driven largely by CMV exposure. A later analysis found that TCR association rates varied across HLA loci, with DRB1 alleles showing the most associated TCRs and HLA-C alleles the fewest. The study gave a list of some 150 TCR beta chains associated with cytomegalovirus. Three of the identified cytomegalovirus-associated TCR beta chains were confirmed in vitro to be specific for cytomegalovirus antigens. Compared with equally common non-associated chains, HLA-associated TCR beta chains in a later analysis were more clonally expanded and had lower generation probabilities. When HLA alleles, especially DR and DQ, strongly co-occurred, attributing TCR associations to individual alleles was difficult. The earlier analysis of 587 of the donors excluded some 15 rarely observed V segments, including chromosome 9 orphons, because counts were too low. In a later analysis, several top co-occurrence clusters were reported to appear linked to parvovirus B19, influenza, CMV and Epstein-Barr virus. The classifier was reported to diagnose cytomegalovirus status with high specificity and sensitivity in both the original cohort and the validation cohort. A cluster of highly shared sequence variants was judged likely to be a technical artifact of the sequencing pipeline. In a later genetic analysis, a missense DCLRE1C variant was associated with V-gene and J-gene trimming of TCR beta chains, and the association was replicated in an independent cohort. Because some donors lacked HLA typing at each locus, the association tests relied only on the typed subset. A further reported finding was that TCR beta sequences accurately predicted the HLA-A and HLA-B alleles for most subjects in the first cohort. CMV serostatus was the only immune exposure information available for the cohort. The 87-base-pair reads could not distinguish some IMGT-functional V segments, including TRBV6-2 and TRBV6-3, so those segments were excluded.

Receptors were amplified or captured by the immunoSEQ multiplex PCR assay. The multiplex PCR relied on a mix of 60 forward primers for TCR Vbeta segments and 13 reverse primers for TCR Jbeta segments. A multiplex PCR assay on genomic DNA amplified the CDR3 region of rearranged TCR beta genes. The Illumina HiSeq System was used to sequence the amplified TCR beta libraries as 87-base-pair reads. The original methods were these. A later analysis counted approximately 74 million unique TCR beta chains across the 650 to 800 repertoires, and roughly 10 million of these chains were shared by at least two donors. A nearest-neighbor algorithm error-corrected the raw reads and collapsed the reads into unique sequences, merging closely related sequences to remove PCR and sequencing errors. To assign V, D and J gene segments, CDR3 sequences were aligned to IMGT reference sequences. For a sequence to be retained, a match of at least six nucleotides was required to both a V gene segment and a J gene segment. Rearrangements were called productive when the CDR3 lacked stop codons and stayed in frame with V and J; all others were non-productive. Following IMGT convention, CDR3 was defined as the stretch from the second conserved V-encoded cysteine up to the conserved J-encoded phenylalanine. The earlier analysis of 587 of the donors excluded sequences that lacked an unambiguous match to a single V gene segment. An earlier analysis of a few hundred of the donors classified V segments as functional when productive rearrangements were above 56.7% and as segregating when the standard deviation between donors was above 5%. To diagnose cytomegalovirus status from the catalog of TCR beta chain sequences, a statistical classification framework was built. In a later analysis, V and J genes were assigned by comparing TCR nucleotide sequences against IMGT/GENE-DB human TR gene sequences. Using the TCRdist pipeline, a later analysis assigned CDR3 sequences along with most-parsimonious VDJ recombination scenarios. A later analysis defined each TCR beta chain by its CDR3 amino acid sequence plus V-gene family, and excluded reads lacking a unique V-gene family. To address suspected cross-contamination and a sequencing artifact, a later analysis removed around 590 highly shared, low-generation-probability nucleotide sequences. For each public chain, a later analysis derived a clonal expansion index from normalized ranks of inferred template counts within each repertoire. Generation probabilities in a later analysis came from a VDJ recombination model fitted to out-of-frame rearrangements, and those results were checked against IGoR. A later analysis scored TCR-TCR, TCR-HLA and TCR-CMV co-occurrence with hypergeometric tests, applying a repertoire-size bias correction to TCR pairs. A later analysis estimated false discovery rates by permuting HLA or CMV assignments 20 times. In a later analysis, co-occurring TCRs were grouped using DBSCAN, with TCRdist sequence similarity added in when clustering inside HLA-allele-positive subsets. Repertoires with fewer than 30,000 or more than 120,000 public chains, plus five repertoires with anomalous nucleotide sharing, were excluded from co-occurrence clustering. The immuneACCESS repertoire file appears here via TCRdb, limited to in-frame rearrangements. These files lack a portion of the clones; in checked studies, under half of the deficit traces to unresolved V genes, and the cause of the others is not known. The D gene and trimming were derived from the DNA, and the V and J assignments and clone size from that table. Counted in this sample were about 110,000 clones; approximately 80% of them appeared once. The ten largest clones add up to about 3.9% of the sample.

Relative to germline, V is 0 bases shorter and J is 7 bases shorter, with 11 bases between their ends. From the cysteine through the phenylalanine, the CDR3 covers 14 amino acids. Just CDR3 DNA is preserved here, 42 bases in frame from base 1. In the germline V gene, CDR1 corresponds to SGHRS and CDR2 to YFSETQ. The rearranged chain carries TRBV5-1 and TRBJ2-1; there is no confident call for the D gene. The receptor was derived from a human donor in good health. The sequencing input was PBMCs. Read as DNA, the sequence is TGCGCCAGCAGCTTGGACACAGTTGCGAATGAGCAGTTCTTC. Its protein reads: CASSLDTVANEQFF.